This T cell receptor (beta chain) was documented in a study of immune heterogeneity within non-small cell lung tumors. Germline-derived CDR1 and CDR2 are DFQATT and SNEGSKA (reference sequence). The V end lost 5 bases, the J end lost 4 bases, and 20 bases lay between the germline ends. The CDR3 has 16 residues. This clonotype appeared a few times. Multiplex PCR relied on 32 V and 13 J primers to amplify TCR beta CDR3. Each CDR3 protein is one row after TCRdb ran MiXCR on the multiplex PCR reads. The profile shows around 4,100 distinct CDR3 sequences, around a fifth of them singletons. The template consisted of bulk tumor genomic DNA, with around 600 ng used per sample. Surgeons took several biopsies per primary tumor, spaced far apart, during surgery. The study enrolled patients with untreated, newly diagnosed non-small cell lung cancer who underwent curative surgery. Those donating were patients (newly diagnosed with non-small cell lung cancer) who were having surgery with curative intent.

This TCR came from a man between 65 and 85 years old with non-small cell lung cancer. The genes are TRBV20-1 and TRBJ1-4; maybe TRBD1 (5 bases). Sequenced material: lung tumor tissue. The chain's CDR3 is CSAPPGGVFFNEKLFF. The CDR3 DNA reads as TGCAGTGCTCCTCCCGGGGGGGTTTTCTTTAATGAAAAACTGTTTTTT.